The 18 T cell receptor beta chains presented below share a single source sample, sequenced in a study of cytomegalovirus exposure and HLA in healthy donors. PCR employed 60 Vbeta and 13 Jbeta primers. Data came from immunoSEQ multiplex PCR; TCRdb stores just in-frame clones and leaves some out. The sample lists roughly 120,000 clones, about four fifths occurring once. The material sequenced was PBMCs. The receptors were sampled from a man aged 25-45 years in good health and CMV-seropositive.

CDR3 coding DNA: TGCAGCGTTTCCGGACTAGCGGGAAGGGAAGATACGCAGTATTTT. It is translated as CSVSGLAGREDTQYF. The chain combines TRBV29-1 with TRBJ2-3; TRBD2 aligns across 12 bases. V gave up 5 bases and J gave up 5 bases; unmatched junction bases: 8. This CDR3 is built from 15 residues. Germline values: CDR1 SQVTM, CDR2 ANQGSEA.

This clone was observed once. The chain has TRBV5-1 and TRBJ2-3; 8 positions match TRBD2. Germline trimming cut 4 bases from V and 4 bases from J; bases unmatched to any gene: 8. The CDR3 has 15 amino acids. The V gene's germline CDR1 is SGHRS and CDR2 YFSETQ. Here the CDR3 DNA reads TGCGCCAGCAGCACCGGGACTAGTCACCCAGATACGCAGTATTTT. Translated: CASSTGTSHPDTQYF.

The rearrangement links TRBV27 to TRBJ2-1; D is undetermined. CDR1 is MNHEY, CDR2 SMNVEV, per germline (reference sequence). The CDR3 contains 15 residues. Between the trimmed V and J ends, which lost 5 bases and 3 bases, there was a span of 14 bases. In DNA, the CDR3 is TGTGCCAGCAGTCCCCGACTCAGCATCTACAATGAGCAGTTCTTC. This encodes CASSPRLSIYNEQFF.

This sequence joins TRBV6-5 and TRBJ2-7; no firm D call. This CDR3 has 14 amino acids. Trimming shortened V by 7 bases and J by 4 bases, and 17 bases separated the two germline ends. The germline V gene encodes CDR1 MNHEY and CDR2 SVGAGI. For the CDR3, the DNA is TGTGCCAGCACCACCCCTTTAAAAGCGTACGAGCAGTACGTC. It specifies CASTTPLKAYEQYV.

The V gene is TRBV7-9, the J gene TRBJ2-5; 7 bases map to TRBD2. The CDR3 runs to 15 residues. The J segment lost 1 base and the V segment lost 5 bases, leaving 7 bases of the junction unmatched. Germline CDR1 is SEHNR and CDR2 is FQNEAQ (reference sequence). CDR3 protein: CASSPFAGVQETQYF. The CDR3 nucleotides are TGTGCCAGCAGCCCGTTCGCGGGGGTCCAAGAGACCCAGTACTTC.

The chain joins TRBV6-1 to TRBJ1-2; D uncertain. Germline V lookup: CDR1 MNHNS, CDR2 SASEGT. The CDR3 loop spans 16 amino acids. The V end was cut by 3 bases, the J end by 3 bases, with 17 bases between. Here the CDR3 DNA reads TGTGCCAGCAGTGACCGAAGCAGGAACAGTGACTATGGCTACACCTTC. Protein: CASSDRSRNSDYGYTF.

This clone was recorded once. V is TRBV5-1 and J is TRBJ2-5; possibly TRBD1 for D (6 bases). The CDR3 is 12 residues long. Per the germline V gene, CDR1 is SGHRS and CDR2 is YFSETQ. The V end lost 0 bases, the J end lost 11 bases, and 11 bases lay between the germline ends. DNA for the CDR3: TGCGCCAGCAGCTTGGAAGGGGGTGGGCAGTACTTC. As protein: CASSLEGGGQYF. The full variable domain, with the rest looked up from reference TRBV5-1 and TRBJ2-5, is KAGVTQTPRYLIKTRGQQVTLSCSPISGHRSVSWYQQTPGQGLQFLFEYFSETQRNKGNFPGRFSGRQFSNSRSEMNVSTLELGDSALYLCASSLEGGGQYFGPGTRLLVL.

The gene calls are TRBV2 and TRBJ2-1; 11 bases line up with TRBD2. Germline V lookup: CDR1 SNHLY, CDR2 FYNNEI. Trimming cost V 6 bases and J 5 bases; bases outside gene matches: 6. This CDR3 region has 15 residues. The CDR3 protein is CASSSLAGGDNEQFF. The CDR3 DNA follows: TGTGCCAGCAGCTCGCTAGCGGGAGGCGACAATGAGCAGTTCTTC.

This clone was observed once. The chain employs TRBV11-3 and TRBJ1-4; no firm D call. CDR1 and CDR2 from the germline V gene are SGHNT and YENEEA. This CDR3 region has 15 residues. V was pared by 4 bases and J by 8 bases, with 17 bases between. The CDR3 DNA sequence: TGTGCCAGCAGCTCCGGAGGCGAGAGCAAGGAAAAACTGTTTTTT. Translated, it gives CASSSGGESKEKLFF. Full variable domain (outside the CDR3, taken from reference TRBV11-3 and TRBJ1-4): EAGVVQSPRYKIIEKKQPVAFWCNPISGHNTLYWYLQNLGQGPELLIRYENEEAVDDSQLPKDRFSAERLKGVDSTLKIQPAELGDSAVYLCASSSGGESKEKLFFGSGTQLSVL.

Note on this clone: The same CDR3 also results from other DNA sequences found in this sample. The chain couples TRBV5-1 to TRBJ2-5, with D perhaps TRBD1 (6 bases). Germline-derived CDR1 and CDR2 are SGHRS and YFSETQ. V was shortened by 1 base and J by 3 bases, with 13 bases between the two germline ends. The CDR3 length is 15 residues. CDR3 in amino acids: CASSLQGTTEETQYF. As DNA, the CDR3 is TGCGCCAGCAGCTTGCAGGGGACCACCGAAGAGACCCAGTACTTC.

This clone has just a few counts. The rearrangement links TRBV25-1 to TRBJ1-1; no clear D. Deletions cut 7 bases from V and 1 base from J, with 10 bases between. The length of the CDR3 is 13 residues. Germline CDR1 is MGHDK and CDR2 is SYGVNS. Written as DNA, the CDR3 is TGTGCCAGCACCAGGACTTGGAACACTGAAGCTTTCTTT. It encodes CASTRTWNTEAFF.

The V and J genes are TRBV7-9 and TRBJ1-5, with D tentatively TRBD1 (5 bases). V lost 5 bases and J 4 bases, leaving 21 bases between the germline ends. The CDR3 consists of 17 residues. Per the germline V gene, CDR1 is SEHNR and CDR2 is FQNEAQ (reference sequence). In DNA form, the CDR3 reads TGTGCCAGCAGCCGGGAACAGGTAGCGGGACTAAATCAGCCCCAGCATTTT. Its protein product is CASSREQVAGLNQPQHF.

The gene calls are TRBV15 and TRBJ2-1; D is possibly TRBD2 (5 bases). Trimming pared 5 bases from V and 1 base from J, leaving 12 bases between. The CDR3 covers 15 residues. Germline assignment: CDR1 LNHNV and CDR2 YYDKDF (reference sequence). CDR3 nucleotides: TGTGCCACCAGCGAGGAGGAAGAATCCTACAATGAGCAGTTCTTC. Protein: CATSEEEESYNEQFF.

The rearrangement joins TRBV20-1 to TRBJ1-2; D is perhaps TRBD1 (5 bases). With 3 bases removed from V and 9 bases from J, the gap between germline ends came to 11 bases. The CDR3 runs to 11 residues. Germline values: CDR1 DFQATT, CDR2 SNEGSKA (reference sequence). The CDR3 nucleotides read TGCAGTGCTAGTTCCAGGGCCAGCTACACCTTC. It specifies CSASSRASYTF.

The rearrangement links TRBV4-2 to TRBJ1-5; D is uncertain. The CDR3 consists of 14 residues. With 4 bases removed from V and 0 bases from J, the gap between germline ends came to 7 bases. Germline-derived CDR1 and CDR2 are LGHNA and YNFKEQ. The CDR3 DNA sequence: TGTGCCAGCAGCCTCCAGGATAGCAATCAGCCCCAGCATTTT. Translating gives CASSLQDSNQPQHF.

The chain recombines TRBV11-3 with TRBJ2-7; D is uncertain. The CDR3 extends over 13 amino acids. Trimming shortened V by 4 bases and J by 2 bases, and 9 bases separated the two germline ends. From germline, CDR1 is SGHNT and CDR2 YENEEA. The CDR3 coding sequence is TGTGCCAGCAGCTCGACATTTCCCTACGAGCAGTACGTC. Protein product: CASSSTFPYEQYV.

The V and J genes are TRBV6-1 and TRBJ1-2; a weak D match, TRBD1 (5 bases). Germline CDR1 is MNHNS and CDR2 is SASEGT. The ends were cut back, 6 bases at V and 4 bases at J, with 12 bases in the middle. This CDR3 has 13 residues. The CDR3 protein is CASRLTDVYGYTF. As DNA, the CDR3 is TGTGCCAGCAGGCTGACAGACGTCTATGGCTACACCTTC.

The V call is TRBV5-8, the J call TRBJ1-1; tentative D call: TRBD1 (6 bases). The V and J ends lost 1 base and 6 bases respectively, with 16 bases between them. The CDR3 totals 15 residues. Germline CDR1 is SGHTS and CDR2 is YDEGEE. The chain's CDR3 is CASSLTGQRRAEAFF. CDR3 in DNA: TGTGCCAGCAGCTTGACAGGGCAAAGACGGGCTGAAGCTTTCTTT.